The T cell receptor (beta chain) under discussion was sequenced for a study of T cell changes during pregnancy in multiple sclerosis. TCRdb keeps only in-frame clones here, not all; method: immunoSEQ multiplex PCR. The sample yields 60,000 or so clones, 90% seen once. Per germline, CDR1 MNHNS and CDR2 SASEGT. The CDR3 has 15 residues. V lost 6 bases, J lost 7 bases, and 18 bases lay in between. This clonotype was obtained from a female donor in good health, enrolled as a control in a pregnancy study. Sequences were derived from peripheral blood, sampled in the second trimester of pregnancy. J is TRBJ2-2 and V is TRBV6-1; the D gene is possibly TRBD1 (6 bases). The CDR3 loop is CASRRDYRAGGELFF. The CDR3, as DNA: TGTGCCAGCAGGCGAGATTACAGGGCTGGCGGGGAGCTGTTTTTT.